A single sample gave rise to the 5 T cell receptor beta chains below, sequenced in a study of cytomegalovirus exposure and HLA in healthy donors. The primer mix had 60 Vbeta and 13 Jbeta primers. Generated by immunoSEQ multiplex PCR, the TCRdb table keeps only in-frame clones and is missing some. This table has tens of thousands of clones, 60% to 80% appearing once. Material: PBMCs. The receptor source for this set is a female donor in good health and CMV-seronegative.

The rearrangement uses TRBV5-4 and TRBJ2-7; possibly TRBD2 for D (5 bases). The CDR3 totals 14 residues. Germline V lookup: CDR1 SGHNT, CDR2 YYREEE (reference sequence). V dropped 0 bases and J dropped 4 bases, with 11 bases sitting between them. The CDR3: CASSLGSGGYEQYF. In nucleotides, the CDR3 is TGTGCCAGCAGCTTGGGGTCTGGAGGTTACGAGCAGTACTTC.

V gene TRBV15 combines with J gene TRBJ1-3; D possibly corresponds to TRBD1 (6 bases). Trimming pared 1 base from V and 2 bases from J, leaving 12 bases between. CDR1 and CDR2 (germline): LNHNV, YYDKDF (reference sequence). The CDR3 loop spans 16 amino acids. The CDR3 loop reads CATSRGPQGPGNTIYF. CDR3 nucleotide sequence: TGTGCCACCAGCAGAGGCCCACAGGGTCCTGGAAACACCATATATTTT. Full variable domain (rest looked up from reference TRBV15 and TRBJ1-3): DAMVIQNPRYQVTQFGKPVTLSCSQTLNHNVMYWYQQKSSQAPKLLFHYYDKDFNNEADTPDNFQSRRPNTSFCFLDIRSPGLGDTAMYLCATSRGPQGPGNTIYFGEGSWLTVV.

The chain couples TRBV6-6 to TRBJ1-4, with a weak D call TRBD1 (5 bases). This CDR3 contains 15 residues. The germline V gene has CDR1 MNHNY and CDR2 SVGAGI (reference sequence). V lost 6 bases and J lost 5, with 16 bases in between. This CDR3 is CASSRTGERNEKLFF. The CDR3 DNA reads TGTGCCAGCAGCCGTACAGGTGAAAGGAATGAAAAACTGTTTTTT.

This clone was picked up a small number of times. V usage is TRBV11-2 and J usage is TRBJ1-2; 10 bases are a match to TRBD1. V gave up 1 base and J gave up 8 bases; unmatched junction bases: 7. CDR1 and CDR2 (germline): SGHAT, FQNNGV. This CDR3 contains 15 residues. The CDR3 DNA is TGTGCCAGCAGCTTAGTTGGGACAGGGGATTCGGGCTACACCTTC. Protein sequence: CASSLVGTGDSGYTF.

The rearrangement links TRBV9 to TRBJ2-2, with 11 nucleotides matching TRBD1. The germline V gene encodes CDR1 SGDLS and CDR2 YYNGEE. CDR3 length: 17 residues. Trimming cost V 4 bases and J 1 base; bases outside gene matches: 6. CDR3 DNA: TGTGCCAGCAGCACTCGGACAGGGGGCGAGAACACCGGGGAGCTGTTTTTT. Translating gives CASSTRTGGENTGELFF.